These T cell receptor beta chains were read from a single sample in a study of blood T cells in healthy people across ages. TCRdb passed the 5' RACE reads through MiXCR, listing each CDR3 protein once. In the table there are some 1.6 million distinct CDR3 sequences, 30% to 35% of which are singletons. The sequenced material came from blood. These receptors were collected from a woman aged 25 to 39 in good health. CDR3s include the opening cysteine and the closing phenylalanine or tryptophan. A D gene is named only where the DNA matches it firmly. A row's size may be missing; if present it is once, few, many or a size class.

d_gene	v_gene	abundance	j_gene	CDR3aa	CDR3nt
NA	TRBV20-1	NA	TRBJ2-5	CSATLLRGTVEETQYF	TGCAGTGCTACCCTCCTTCGCGGGACCGTCGAGGAGACCCAGTACTTC
NA	TRBV20-1	NA	TRBJ2-1	CSARDDRGGGDEQFF	TGCAGTGCTAGAGATGATCGCGGGGGCGGGGATGAGCAGTTCTTC
TRBD1	TRBV7-9	NA	TRBJ2-1	CASSRQGLGEQFF	TGTGCCAGCAGCCGACAGGGGTTAGGTGAGCAGTTCTTC
NA	TRBV27	NA	TRBJ1-5	CASSLYPGEQPQHF	TGTGCCAGCAGTTTATATCCGGGCGAACAGCCCCAGCATTTT
TRBD1	TRBV5-1	few	TRBJ2-1	CASSSKNGQGDEQFF	TGCGCCAGCAGCTCAAAAAACGGACAGGGCGATGAGCAGTTCTTC
NA	TRBV7-9	few	TRBJ2-1	CASSLGVAGSEQFF	TGTGCCAGCAGCTTAGGGGTCGCGGGTAGTGAGCAGTTCTTC
TRBD1	TRBV5-1	NA	TRBJ1-1	CASSGDSGGTEAFF	TGCGCCAGCAGCGGGGACAGTGGTGGCACTGAAGCTTTCTTT
NA	TRBV27	NA	TRBJ2-7	CASSSRDGYSYEQYF	TGTGCCAGCAGTTCCCGGGACGGCTACTCCTACGAGCAGTACTTC
TRBD1	TRBV24-1	NA	TRBJ2-3	CATSDPTWKGQATGDTQYF	TGTGCCACCAGTGATCCAACGTGGAAAGGACAGGCGACGGGGGATACGCAGTATTTT
NA	TRBV20-1	NA	TRBJ2-1	CSAPWRGVNNEQFF	TGCAGTGCTCCCTGGCGAGGAGTGAACAATGAGCAGTTCTTC
NA	TRBV27	NA	TRBJ2-1	CASQTGYNEQFF	TGTGCCAGCCAGACAGGATACAATGAGCAGTTCTTC
TRBD1	TRBV3-1	NA	TRBJ1-6	CASSHEVSGGRNSPLHF	TGTGCCAGCAGCCACGAGGTTTCAGGGGGACGTAATTCACCCCTCCACTTT
NA	TRBV28	few	TRBJ1-5	CASSAGTGHQPQHF	TGTGCCAGCAGTGCGGGGACCGGCCATCAGCCCCAGCATTTT
TRBD1	TRBV12-3/TRBV12-4	NA	TRBJ2-5	CASSSPGQGGGPYRYF	TGTGCCAGTAGTTCGCCGGGACAGGGAGGAGGCCCCTACAGGTACTTC
TRBD1	TRBV20-1	NA	TRBJ2-7	CSARDLGQGYEQYF	TGCAGTGCTAGAGATTTGGGACAGGGTTACGAGCAGTACTTC
NA	TRBV27	NA	TRBJ2-3	CAGTLRAGGTQYF	TGTGCCGGCACCCTGCGTGCGGGCGGTACGCAGTATTTT
NA	TRBV18	few	TRBJ1-1	CASSRQGQRTEAFF	TGTGCCAGCTCACGTCAGGGGCAGCGGACTGAAGCTTTCTTT
NA	TRBV30	NA	TRBJ1-5	CAWSDQQNFYNQPQHF	TGTGCCTGGAGTGACCAACAGAACTTTTATAATCAGCCCCAGCATTTT
NA	TRBV9	NA	TRBJ2-7	CASSADGGYEQYF	TGTGCCAGCAGCGCCGACGGCGGCTACGAGCAGTACTTC
TRBD1	TRBV3-1	few	TRBJ2-5	CASSQAQGVTGQETQYF	TGTGCCAGCAGCCAAGCTCAAGGAGTGACAGGGCAAGAGACCCAGTACTTC
TRBD2	TRBV5-1	NA	TRBJ2-1	CASSFGTSGGSSSYNEQFF	TGCGCCAGCAGCTTCGGGACTAGCGGGGGTTCCAGCTCCTACAATGAGCAGTTCTTC
NA	TRBV15	few	TRBJ2-6	CATSREVAGTLSGANVLTF	TGTGCCACCAGCAGAGAAGTGGCAGGCACCCTTTCTGGGGCCAACGTCCTGACTTTC
TRBD2	TRBV6-5	NA	TRBJ2-2	CASSWGLAANTGELFF	TGTGCCAGCAGTTGGGGACTAGCGGCGAACACCGGGGAGCTGTTTTTT
TRBD2	TRBV7-3	few	TRBJ2-1	CASSLIRREDRDEQFF	TGTGCCAGCAGCTTAATTAGGCGGGAGGATAGGGATGAGCAGTTCTTC
NA	TRBV5-1	once	TRBJ2-5	CASSLGGWAPAQETQYF	TGCGCCAGCAGCTTGGGTGGGTGGGCGCCCGCCCAAGAGACCCAGTACTTC
TRBD2	TRBV20-1	few	TRBJ2-5	CSARDLTSGGQETQYF	TGCAGTGCTAGAGATTTGACTAGCGGGGGACAAGAGACCCAGTACTTC
TRBD2	TRBV30	NA	TRBJ2-7	CAWSSDGGYEQYF	TGTGCCTGGAGCTCTGACGGGGGGTACGAGCAGTACTTC
NA	TRBV12-5	few	TRBJ1-2	CASGLFQSTGDYGYTF	TGTGCTAGTGGTTTGTTTCAAAGTACGGGGGACTATGGCTACACCTTC
TRBD2	TRBV4-1	few	TRBJ2-5	CASSPRGGGLGETQYF	TGCGCCAGCAGCCCACGGGGGGGTGGCTTGGGGGAGACCCAGTACTTC
NA	TRBV5-1	NA	TRBJ2-7	CASSYNGVAWEQYF	TGCGCCAGCAGCTACAATGGGGTAGCGTGGGAGCAGTACTTC
NA	TRBV4-1	many	TRBJ2-5	CASSQGRMIEETQYF	TGCGCCAGCAGCCAGGGCCGGATGATAGAAGAGACCCAGTACTTC
NA	TRBV4-1	NA	TRBJ2-2	CASSQGGRGDFTGELFF	TGCGCCAGCAGCCAAGGGGGCAGAGGGGACTTCACCGGGGAGCTGTTTTTT
NA	TRBV25-1	NA	TRBJ2-3	CASSEVSRTGRGPDTQYF	TGTGCCAGCAGTGAAGTATCCCGGACAGGGAGGGGGCCAGATACGCAGTATTTT
TRBD1	TRBV5-4	once	TRBJ2-5	CASSEAGTVQETQYF	TGTGCCAGCAGCGAAGCCGGGACAGTCCAAGAGACCCAGTACTTC
NA	TRBV27	NA	TRBJ2-1	CASSSPPGNEQFF	TGTGCCAGCAGTTCGCCCCCCGGCAATGAGCAGTTCTTC
TRBD2	TRBV9	NA	TRBJ2-1	CASSGAGSGSGNEQFF	TGTGCCAGCAGCGGGGCGGGTAGCGGGAGTGGCAATGAGCAGTTCTTC
NA	TRBV7-2	many	TRBJ2-7	CASSLDVSEQYF	TGTGCCAGCAGCTTAGACGTCTCCGAGCAGTACTTC
TRBD1	TRBV2	NA	TRBJ1-2	CASSDPVGTGVGYTF	TGTGCCAGCAGTGATCCTGTGGGGACAGGGGTCGGCTACACCTTC
NA	TRBV29-1	NA	TRBJ2-5	CGVRLGGETQYF	TGCGGCGTTCGACTAGGGGGGGAGACCCAGTACTTC
TRBD1	TRBV11-2	NA	TRBJ2-7	CASSLDGGQTFYIGRGYEQYF	TGTGCCAGCAGCTTAGATGGGGGACAGACTTTTTATATTGGGAGAGGCTACGAGCAGTACTTC
TRBD2	TRBV29-1	many	TRBJ2-3	CSAGERELTDTQYF	TGCAGCGCGGGGGAGCGGGAGTTGACAGATACGCAGTATTTT
NA	TRBV10-3	NA	TRBJ2-2	CAISERSRDFPNTGELFF	TGTGCCATCAGTGAGAGGTCTAGGGACTTCCCGAACACCGGGGAGCTGTTTTTT
TRBD1	TRBV5-1	few	TRBJ1-6	CASSPKQTGGANSPLHF	TGCGCCAGCAGCCCGAAACAGACAGGGGGTGCGAATTCACCCCTCCACTTT
TRBD2	TRBV28	NA	TRBJ2-3	CASSLGREGVGDTQYF	TGTGCCAGCAGTTTGGGGCGGGAGGGGGTTGGAGATACGCAGTATTTT